The 3 T cell receptor beta chains below were found in one sample sequenced in a study of shared T cell receptors in the human thymus. Here immunoSEQ multiplex PCR was the method, and the copy in TCRdb shows in-frame clones only, minus some. The profile shows 640,000 or so clones, around 87% of them singletons. The same data also contributed to another study, on human thymus T cells.

Sequenced material: thymocytes. These receptors came from a boy younger than two with a congenital heart defect.

The V gene is TRBV4-3, the J gene TRBJ2-3, with TRBD1 as a possible D gene (6 bases). The CDR3 consists of 13 residues. CDR1 and CDR2 (germline): LGHNA, YSLEER. The ends were cut back, 1 base at V and 4 bases at J, with 6 bases in the middle. The CDR3 DNA reads as TGCGCCAGCAGCCAAGCAGGGGCAGATACGCAGTATTTT. Residues: CASSQAGADTQYF.

Worth noting for this clone: This sample also contains other DNA sequences that code for the same CDR3. The chain employs TRBV14 and TRBJ1-2, with a tentative D call TRBD1 (5 bases). V shed 0 bases and J shed 5 bases, with 7 bases lying between them. This CDR3 is built from 13 residues. Germline CDR1 reads SGHDN; CDR2 reads FVKESK. CDR3 sequence: CASSQDRGYGYTF. In nucleotides, the CDR3 is TGTGCCAGCAGCCAAGACCGGGGGTATGGCTACACCTTC.

The chain employs TRBV28 and TRBJ2-3; TRBD2 matches at 16 bases. With V trimmed by 2 bases and J by 4 bases, 12 bases remained unmatched. Germline CDR1 reads MDHEN; CDR2 reads SYDVKM. The CDR3 contains 20 residues. CDR3 bases: TGTGCCAGCAGTTTAGCGGGTGTAGGGACTAGCGGGAGGGCAGCAGATACGCAGTATTTT. It codes for CASSLAGVGTSGRAADTQYF.